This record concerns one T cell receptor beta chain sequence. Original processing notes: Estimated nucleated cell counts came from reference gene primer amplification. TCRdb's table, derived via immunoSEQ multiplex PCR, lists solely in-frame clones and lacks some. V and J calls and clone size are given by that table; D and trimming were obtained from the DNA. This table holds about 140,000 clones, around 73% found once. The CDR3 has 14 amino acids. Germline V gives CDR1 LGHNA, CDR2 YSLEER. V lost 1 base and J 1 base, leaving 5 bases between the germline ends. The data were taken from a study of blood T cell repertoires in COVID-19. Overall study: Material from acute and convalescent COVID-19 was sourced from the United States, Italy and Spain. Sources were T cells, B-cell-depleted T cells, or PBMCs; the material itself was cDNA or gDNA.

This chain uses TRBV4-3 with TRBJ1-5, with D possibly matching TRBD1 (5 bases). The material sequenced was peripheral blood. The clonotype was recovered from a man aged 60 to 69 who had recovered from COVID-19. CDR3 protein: CASSQGQSNQPQHF. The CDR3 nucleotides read TGCGCCAGCAGCCAAGGACAGAGCAATCAGCCCCAGCATTTT.